This TCR beta chain came from a study of T cells after yellow fever vaccination. Study as a whole: Preparation of the low-cell-number fractions used SMART-Seq v4 Ultra Low Input.

The V end was cut by 0 bases, the J end by 1 base, with 13 bases between. Looked up from germline, CDR1 is SGDLS and CDR2 is YYNGEE. This CDR3 region has 16 residues. Points from the study as a whole: Abundant clonotypes from the bulk population could have been carried over as contaminants into FACS-sorted repertoires. Reappearing after the booster were most of the clones from primary vaccination (roughly 95% CD4, 88% CD8).

A word on this clonotype: Its antigen is unidentified.

It was through 5'RACE template switching that TCR cDNA was made, with a universal primer site and UMIs added. Via MiXCR, TCRdb re-called the 5' RACE reads, giving one row per CDR3 protein. The sample lists approximately 330,000 distinct CDR3 sequences; about 12% were seen once. The chain employs TRBV9 and TRBJ1-1, with D perhaps TRBD1 (5 bases). The TCR comes from a man between 18 and 35 years old who received the YFV17D yellow fever vaccine. Material: CD4+ T cells sorted from PBMCs, obtained 15 days after the yellow fever booster vaccination. In DNA form, the CDR3 reads TGTGCCAGCAGCGTAGGGATCACTGGGGCGAACACTGAAGCTTTCTTT. It yields the protein CASSVGITGANTEAFF.